A single T cell receptor beta chain is shown here with its context. The antigen it recognizes is unknown. No per-base quality is available; no much larger clone lies one base away. This specimen's time point label, per the study, means: peripheral blood 6 weeks after treatment start. A total of around 30 patients with locally advanced or metastatic urothelial carcinoma, treated at Memorial Sloan Kettering on a trial protocol, made up the cohort. Peripheral blood mononuclear cells were collected pretreatment and during treatment, at between 1 and 8 total time points per patient. The Qiagen DNeasy Blood extraction kit was used to purify genomic DNA from total PBMCs and tumor samples. PBMCs were collected pretreatment and during treatment, and were isolated and stored as previously described. Each PCR received spiked-in synthetic TCR analog templates so that absolute template abundance could be estimated from read counts. The immunoSEQ assay was used to amplify TCRbeta CDR3 regions from genomic DNA with bias-controlled V and J gene primers. Sequencing of rearranged TCRbeta segments was performed at approximately 20X coverage. The source study handled its data this way. Clustering was used to correct sequencing errors, and CDR3s were annotated against IMGT to assign V, D and J genes. Downstream analyses used only productive TCRbeta rearrangements, leaving out any out-of-frame or stop-codon sequences. Clonality was computed as one minus Shannon entropy normalized by the log of the number of unique productive sequences. Fisher's exact test with Benjamini-Hochberg correction, using a cutoff of adjusted p below 0.01, was how clones that differed between time points or between blood and tumor were identified. Held by TCRdb, this immuneACCESS table contains in-frame sequences only and omits some clones. Under half of the omission traces to an unresolved V gene where checked; the cause of the rest is unknown. V and J calls and clone size come straight from that table; D and trimming were deduced from the DNA. This sample gives around 49,000 clones in total; around nine tenths of them show up just once. The ten largest account for 2% to 3% of the sample.

The data belong to a study of PD-L1 blockade in urothelial cancer (dated by TCRdb to the late 2010s). Concerning the study at large: Every patient began therapy at some point between 2013 and 2015 and was given atezolizumab 1,200 mg intravenously every 3 weeks. Twenty-five of 29 patients were identified as males with urothelial cancer of bladder origin, and a prior smoking history was reported by 18 of 29 patients. TCR sequencing covered pretreatment tumor samples and matched, serially collected peripheral blood taken before and after atezolizumab treatment. In the same patients, whole exome sequencing and RNA sequencing of pretreatment tumors were performed in addition to TCR sequencing. Blood samples gave a median of 141,255 T cells and 82,636 unique TCRs, with a median clonality of around 0.074. Durable clinical benefit was defined as a progression-free survival longer than 6 months, and TCR features were additionally tested against progression-free survival and overall survival. An ECOG performance status of 0 or 1 was recorded for the patients, and 0 to 3 prior chemotherapy regimens had been received by the patients. The study was an exploratory multi-omic analysis of somatic, immune and clinical correlates of response to PD-L1 blockade with atezolizumab in urothelial cancer. Blood samples were analyzed at 3 weeks after treatment start (second dose) and at 6 weeks after treatment start. Some 29 patients had pretreatment blood TCR-seq, 24 had at least one posttreatment blood collection, and 24 had tumor TCR-seq. Durable clinical benefit was achieved by nine patients but not by the remaining 20. The investigation overall reported the following: At 3 weeks after the start of treatment, tumor-associated TCR clones in peripheral blood had expanded more in patients with durable benefit (n of about 20, p = 0.022). Small sample size (n ≈ 27) and many exploratory analyses mean the results are intended to be hypothesis-generating. Improved progression-free and overall survival was associated with having pretreatment peripheral blood TCR clonality below the median.

Ends trimmed: V by 3 bases, J by 9 bases; bases unmatched to a gene: 14. From a lookup of the germline V gene, CDR1 and CDR2 are SGHAT and FQNNGV. The CDR3 has 18 amino acids, counting the end cysteine and phenylalanine. Kept here is only the CDR3 DNA, which spans 54 bases and is read in frame from base 1. This receptor chain uses TRBV11-2 and TRBJ2-1, and TRBD2 aligns with 13 junction nucleotides. The sample was PBMCs, taken around atezolizumab (anti-PD-L1) treatment. The clonotype originates from a man in his 60s with urothelial cancer. The CDR3 protein sequence reads: CASSLGLAGIQHISEQFF. The sequence in DNA is TGTGCCAGCAGCTTGGGACTAGCGGGAATCCAACACATTAGTGAGCAGTTCTTC. When the CDR3 is completed using the reference TRBV11-2 and TRBJ2-1 genes on either side, the full variable domain is EAGVAQSPRYKIIEKRQSVAFWCNPISGHATLYWYQQILGQGPKLLIQFQNNGVVDDSQLPKDRFSAERLKGVDSTLKIQPAKLEDSAVYLCASSLGLAGIQHISEQFFGPGTRLTVL.